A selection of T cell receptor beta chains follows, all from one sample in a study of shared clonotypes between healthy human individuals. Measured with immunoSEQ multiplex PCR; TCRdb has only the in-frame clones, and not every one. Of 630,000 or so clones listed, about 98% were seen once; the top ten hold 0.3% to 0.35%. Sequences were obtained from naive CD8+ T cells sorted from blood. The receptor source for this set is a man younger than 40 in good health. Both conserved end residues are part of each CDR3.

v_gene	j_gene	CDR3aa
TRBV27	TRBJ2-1	CASSLQGDEQFF
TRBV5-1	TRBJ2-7	CASTGGGSSYEQYF
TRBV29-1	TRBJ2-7	CSVVGLAGSYEQYF
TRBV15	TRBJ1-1	CATGQGDMNTEAFF
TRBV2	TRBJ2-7	CASSWGGYEQYF
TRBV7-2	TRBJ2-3	CASSLVAGVGKDTQYF
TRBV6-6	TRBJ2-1	CASRSGRGHEQFF
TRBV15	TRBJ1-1	CATSVFPDEAFF
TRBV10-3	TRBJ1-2	CAIRDREMYGYTF
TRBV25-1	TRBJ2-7	CASSVSPYEQYF
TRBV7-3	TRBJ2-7	CASSLLFGSNYEQYF
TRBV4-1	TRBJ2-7	CASSQDALNQPQGYEQYF
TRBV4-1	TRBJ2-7	CASSQERGSGGRHKYF
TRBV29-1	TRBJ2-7	CSVVAGLAGVIDEQYF
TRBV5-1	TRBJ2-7	CASSYDRGIDEQYF
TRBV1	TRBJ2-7	CTSSLQREGDYRSYEQYF
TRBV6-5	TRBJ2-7	CASSYSPQGGYEQYF
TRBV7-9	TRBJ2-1	CASSLEAGPYNEQFF